These 8 T cell receptor beta chains were sequenced from one sample in a study of identifying expanded T cells in peripheral blood. Profiling relied on immunoSEQ multiplex PCR, and the TCRdb table lists in-frame clones only, not all of them. In the table there are approximately 86,000 clones, 85% of which are singletons. Material for sequencing was blood. These receptors all come from a person between 18 and 75 years old in good health.

This clone was detected only a few times. This chain links TRBV4-3 with TRBJ2-3; 7 nucleotides match TRBD2. This CDR3 contains 18 residues. The V and J ends lost 1 base and 1 base, in that order; junction bases with no gene match: 11. The germline gives CDR1 LGHNA, CDR2 YSLEER. Here the CDR3 DNA reads TGCGCCAGCAGCCAAGGGGACTTTTATCGGGGGGGCACAGATACGCAGTATTTT. It translates to CASSQGDFYRGGTDTQYF.

The V call is TRBV2, the J call TRBJ1-4, with TRBD1 as a possible D gene (6 bases). V was clipped by 6 bases and J by 13 bases, with 12 bases between them. Germline CDR1 and CDR2: SNHLY and FYNNEI. This CDR3 comprises 11 residues. Here the CDR3 reads CASSGGPGLFF. CDR3 bases: TGTGCCAGCAGCGGGGGGCCGGGACTGTTTTTT.

This clone occurred a few times. V and J are TRBV7-3 and TRBJ1-2; D is ambiguous. This CDR3 contains 12 residues. Germline loops: CDR1 SGHTA, CDR2 FQGTGA. Trimming cost V 5 bases and J 7 bases, with 11 bases left between them. The CDR3 DNA follows: TGTGCCAGCAGCCCCCAATTGAGTGGCTACACCTTC. This sequence encodes CASSPQLSGYTF. Filled out from reference TRBV7-3 and TRBJ1-2, the complete variable domain reads GAGVSQTPSNKVTEKGKYVELRCDPISGHTALYWYRQSLGQGPEFLIYFQGTGAADDSGLPNDRFFAVRPEGSVSTLKIQRTERGDSAVYLCASSPQLSGYTFGSGTRLTVV.

This clone was recorded only once. The J gene is TRBJ2-1, the V gene TRBV7-2; D is tentatively TRBD1 or TRBD2 (6 bases each). Germline V gives CDR1 SGHTA, CDR2 FQGNSA. V was shortened by 7 bases and J by 1 base, with 17 bases between the two germline ends. This CDR3 comprises 16 residues. The DNA of the CDR3 is TGTGCCAGCAAGAAACTCGGGGGCGATTCCTACAATGAGCAGTTCTTC. Protein product: CASKKLGGDSYNEQFF. Combining the CDR3 with reference TRBV7-2 and TRBJ2-1 gives the whole variable domain GAGVSQSPSNKVTEKGKDVELRCDPISGHTALYWYRQSLGQGLEFLIYFQGNSAPDKSGLPSDRFSAERTGGSVSTLTIQRTQQEDSAVYLCASKKLGGDSYNEQFFGPGTRLTVL.

This clone was seen only once. The gene calls are TRBV10-2 and TRBJ2-5; TRBD2 agrees at 7 bases. This CDR3 contains 12 residues. Germline-derived CDR1 and CDR2 are WSHSY and SAAADI. V was clipped by 8 bases and J by 2 bases; unmatched bases: 2. The CDR3 DNA reads TGCGCCAGCGGGGGACTACAAGAGACCCAGTACTTC. This encodes CASGGLQETQYF.

The chain is built from TRBV7-7 and TRBJ2-2, with a tentative D call TRBD2 (5 bases). The CDR3 sequence is 14 residues long. Trimming shortened V by 2 bases and J by 4 bases, and 8 bases separated the two germline ends. CDR1 is SSHAT, CDR2 FNYEAQ, per germline (reference sequence). The CDR3 nucleotides read TGTGCCAGCAGCTTAACGGGGTCCACCGGGGAGCTGTTTTTT. Protein sequence: CASSLTGSTGELFF.

The chain recombines TRBV6-5 with TRBJ2-2, with D perhaps matching TRBD2 (5 bases). Trimming stripped 0 bases from V and 6 bases from J, with 8 bases between. The length of the CDR3 is 14 residues. Germline V CDR1 and CDR2: MNHEY, SVGAGI. CDR3 in DNA: TGTGCCAGCAGTTACTCAACCGGGGCCGGGGAGCTGTTTTTT. Its translation is CASSYSTGAGELFF.

The chain employs TRBV10-3 and TRBJ2-7, with D possibly being TRBD1 or TRBD2 (5 bases each). Germline assignment: CDR1 ENHRY and CDR2 SYGVKD. V lost 6 bases, J lost 7 bases, and 16 bases lay in between. CDR3 size: 13 residues. The CDR3 region has the DNA TGTGCCATCAGAGGGGACGGGGCAGGGGAGCAGTACTTC. Translating gives CAIRGDGAGEQYF.